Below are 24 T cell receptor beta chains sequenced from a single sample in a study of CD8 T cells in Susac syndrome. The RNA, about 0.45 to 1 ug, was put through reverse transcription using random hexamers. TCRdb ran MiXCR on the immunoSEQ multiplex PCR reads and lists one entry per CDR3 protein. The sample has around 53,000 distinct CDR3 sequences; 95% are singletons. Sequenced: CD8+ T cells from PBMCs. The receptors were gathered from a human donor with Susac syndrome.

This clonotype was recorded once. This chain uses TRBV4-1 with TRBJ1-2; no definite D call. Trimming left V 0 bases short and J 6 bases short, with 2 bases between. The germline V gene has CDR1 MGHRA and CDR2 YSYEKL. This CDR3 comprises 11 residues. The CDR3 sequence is CASSQEDGYTF. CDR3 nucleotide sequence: TGCGCCAGCAGCCAAGAGGATGGCTACACCTTC.

CDR3 region: CSVGQGDSQNYGYTF. For the CDR3, the DNA is TGCAGCGTTGGCCAAGGGGACAGCCAAAACTATGGCTACACCTTC. This sequence joins TRBV29-1 and TRBJ1-2; 7 nucleotides align to TRBD1. V lost 4 bases to trimming and J lost 2 bases; unmatched junction nucleotides: 10. The germline V gene encodes CDR1 SQVTM and CDR2 ANQGSEA. The CDR3 loop spans 15 amino acids.

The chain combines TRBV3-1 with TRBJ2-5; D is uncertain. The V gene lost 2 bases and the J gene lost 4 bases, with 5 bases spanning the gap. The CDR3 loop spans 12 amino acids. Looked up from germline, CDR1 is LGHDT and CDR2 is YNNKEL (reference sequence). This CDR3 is CASSQMVETQYF. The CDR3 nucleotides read TGTGCCAGCAGCCAAATGGTAGAGACCCAGTACTTC.

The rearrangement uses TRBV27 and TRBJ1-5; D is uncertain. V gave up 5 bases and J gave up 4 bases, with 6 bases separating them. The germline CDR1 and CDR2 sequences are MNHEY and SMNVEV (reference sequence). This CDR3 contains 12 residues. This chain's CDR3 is CASSPNNQPQHF. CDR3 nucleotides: TGTGCCAGCAGTCCAAATAATCAGCCCCAGCATTTT.

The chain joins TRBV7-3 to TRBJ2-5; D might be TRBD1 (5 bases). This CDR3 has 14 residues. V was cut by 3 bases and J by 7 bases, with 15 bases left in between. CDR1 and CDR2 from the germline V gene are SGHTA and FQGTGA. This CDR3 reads CASSLSGASGTQYF. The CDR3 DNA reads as TGTGCCAGCAGCTTGAGTGGGGCAAGTGGGACCCAGTACTTC. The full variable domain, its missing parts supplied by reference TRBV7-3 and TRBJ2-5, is GAGVSQTPSNKVTEKGKYVELRCDPISGHTALYWYRQSLGQGPEFLIYFQGTGAADDSGLPNDRFFAVRPEGSVSTLKIQRTERGDSAVYLCASSLSGASGTQYFGPGTRLLVL.

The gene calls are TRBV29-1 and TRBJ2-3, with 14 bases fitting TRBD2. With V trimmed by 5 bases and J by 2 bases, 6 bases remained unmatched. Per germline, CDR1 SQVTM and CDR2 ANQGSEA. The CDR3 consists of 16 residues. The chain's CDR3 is CSVSTSGGVYTDTQYF. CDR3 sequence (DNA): TGCAGCGTTTCGACTAGCGGGGGGGTCTACACAGATACGCAGTATTTT.

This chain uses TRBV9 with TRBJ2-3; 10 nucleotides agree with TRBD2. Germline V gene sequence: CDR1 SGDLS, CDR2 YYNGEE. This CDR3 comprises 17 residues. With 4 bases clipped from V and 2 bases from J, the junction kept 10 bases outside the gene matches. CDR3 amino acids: CASSPGSGGPYTDTQYF. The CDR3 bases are TGTGCCAGCAGCCCAGGTAGCGGGGGGCCTTACACAGATACGCAGTATTTT.

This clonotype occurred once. The CDR3 spells CASSEWAGGRSDTQYF. The CDR3 DNA sequence: TGCGCCAGCAGTGAGTGGGCGGGGGGGCGGTCAGATACGCAGTATTTT. The rearrangement joins TRBV10-2 to TRBJ2-3; 9 bases are shared with TRBD2. Per germline, CDR1 WSHSY and CDR2 SAAADI. V dropped 1 base and J dropped 4; count of bases not matched to a gene: 6. This CDR3 comprises 16 residues.

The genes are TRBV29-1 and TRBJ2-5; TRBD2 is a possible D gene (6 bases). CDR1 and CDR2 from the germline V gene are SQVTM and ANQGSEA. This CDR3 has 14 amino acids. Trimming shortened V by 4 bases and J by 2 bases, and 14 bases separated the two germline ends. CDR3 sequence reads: CSVVGGYPQETQYF. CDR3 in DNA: TGCAGCGTTGTGGGAGGATACCCTCAAGAGACCCAGTACTTC.

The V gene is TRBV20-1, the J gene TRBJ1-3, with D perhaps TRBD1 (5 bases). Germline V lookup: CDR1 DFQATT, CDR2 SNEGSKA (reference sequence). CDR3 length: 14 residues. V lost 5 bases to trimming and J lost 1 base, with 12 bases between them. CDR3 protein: CSAPGQFSGNTIYF. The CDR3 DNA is TGCAGTGCTCCTGGACAATTTTCTGGAAACACCATATATTTT.

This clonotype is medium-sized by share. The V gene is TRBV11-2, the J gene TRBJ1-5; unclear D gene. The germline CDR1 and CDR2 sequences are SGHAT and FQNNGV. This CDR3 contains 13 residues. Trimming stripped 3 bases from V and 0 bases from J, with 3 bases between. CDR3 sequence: CASSLNSNQPQHF. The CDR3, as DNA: TGTGCCAGCAGCTTGAATAGCAATCAGCCCCAGCATTTT.

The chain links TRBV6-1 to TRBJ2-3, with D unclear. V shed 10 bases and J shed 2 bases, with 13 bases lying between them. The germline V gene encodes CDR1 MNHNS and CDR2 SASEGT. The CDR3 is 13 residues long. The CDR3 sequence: CAIMTAPTDTQYF. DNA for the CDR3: TGTGCCATCATGACTGCCCCCACAGATACGCAGTATTTT.

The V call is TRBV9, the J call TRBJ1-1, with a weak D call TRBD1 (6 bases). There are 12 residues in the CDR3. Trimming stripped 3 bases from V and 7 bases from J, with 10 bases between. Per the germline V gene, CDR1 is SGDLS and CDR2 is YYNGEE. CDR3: CASSGEGVEAFF. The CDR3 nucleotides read TGTGCCAGCAGCGGAGAGGGGGTTGAAGCTTTCTTT.

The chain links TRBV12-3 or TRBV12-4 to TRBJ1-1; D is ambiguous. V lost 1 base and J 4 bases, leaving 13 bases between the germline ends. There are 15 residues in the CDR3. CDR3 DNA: TGTGCCAGCAGTTTAGTTGGCAGGCGGGGCACTGAAGCTTTCTTT. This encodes CASSLVGRRGTEAFF.

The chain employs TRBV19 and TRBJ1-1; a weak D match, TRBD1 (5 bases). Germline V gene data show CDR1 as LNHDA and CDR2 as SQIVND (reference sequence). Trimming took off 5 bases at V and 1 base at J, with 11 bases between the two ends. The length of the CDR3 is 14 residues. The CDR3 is CASSPQGSNTEAFF. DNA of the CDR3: TGTGCCAGTAGTCCCCAGGGATCGAACACTGAAGCTTTCTTT.

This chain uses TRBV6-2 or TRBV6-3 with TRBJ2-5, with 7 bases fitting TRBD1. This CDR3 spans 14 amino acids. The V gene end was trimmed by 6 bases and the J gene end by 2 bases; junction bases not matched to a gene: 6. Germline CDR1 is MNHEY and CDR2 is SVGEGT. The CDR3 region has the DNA TGTGCCAGCAGCACCTACAGGGGACAAGAGACCCAGTACTTC. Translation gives CASSTYRGQETQYF.

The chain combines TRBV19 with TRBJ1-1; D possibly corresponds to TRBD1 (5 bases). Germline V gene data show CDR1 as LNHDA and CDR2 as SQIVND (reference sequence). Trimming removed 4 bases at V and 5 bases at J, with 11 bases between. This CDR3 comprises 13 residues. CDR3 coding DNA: TGTGCCAGTAGTACCCGGGGGGGAACTGAAGCTTTCTTT. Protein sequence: CASSTRGGTEAFF.

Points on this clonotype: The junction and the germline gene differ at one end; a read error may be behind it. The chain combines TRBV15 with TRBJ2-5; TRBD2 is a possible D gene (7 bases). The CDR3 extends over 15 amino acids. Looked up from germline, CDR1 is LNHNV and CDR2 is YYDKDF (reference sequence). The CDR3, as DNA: TGTGCCACCAGCGGAGACCGGGGGGCAGGAGAGACCCAGTACTTC. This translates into CATSGDRGAGETQYF.

The CDR3 protein is CASSPMRGGFDEQFF. CDR3 sequence (DNA): TGTGCCAGCTCACCAATGCGGGGGGGCTTTGATGAGCAGTTCTTC. The chain carries TRBV18 and TRBJ2-1; 9 bases align to TRBD2. Looked up from germline, CDR1 is KGHSH and CDR2 is LQKENI. With 2 bases clipped from V and 8 bases from J, the junction kept 7 bases outside the gene matches. CDR3 length: 15 amino acids. The full variable domain, with the rest looked up from reference TRBV18 and TRBJ2-1, is NAGVMQNPRHLVRRRGQEARLRCSPMKGHSHVYWYRQLPEEGLKFMVYLQKENIIDESGMPKERFSAEFPKEGPSILRIQQVVRGDSAAYFCASSPMRGGFDEQFFGPGTRLTVL.

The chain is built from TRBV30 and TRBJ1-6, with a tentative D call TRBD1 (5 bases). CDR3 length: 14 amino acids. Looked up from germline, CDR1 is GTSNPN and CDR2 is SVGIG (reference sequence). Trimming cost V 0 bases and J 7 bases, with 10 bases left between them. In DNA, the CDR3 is TGTGCCTGGAGTGTTAGGCAGGGAAATTCACCCCTCCACTTT. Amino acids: CAWSVRQGNSPLHF.

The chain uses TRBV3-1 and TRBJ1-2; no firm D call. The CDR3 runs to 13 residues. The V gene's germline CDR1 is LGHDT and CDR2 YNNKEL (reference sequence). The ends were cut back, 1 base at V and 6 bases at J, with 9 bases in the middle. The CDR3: CASSQVYRDGYTF. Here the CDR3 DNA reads TGTGCCAGCAGCCAAGTTTATAGAGATGGCTACACCTTC.

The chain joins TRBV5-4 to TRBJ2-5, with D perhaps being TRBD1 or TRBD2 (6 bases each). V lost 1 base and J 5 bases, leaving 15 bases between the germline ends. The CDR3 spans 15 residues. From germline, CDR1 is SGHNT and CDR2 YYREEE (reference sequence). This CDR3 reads CASSLIPGASETQYF. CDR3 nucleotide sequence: TGTGCCAGCAGCTTGATTCCGGGGGCCTCCGAGACCCAGTACTTC.

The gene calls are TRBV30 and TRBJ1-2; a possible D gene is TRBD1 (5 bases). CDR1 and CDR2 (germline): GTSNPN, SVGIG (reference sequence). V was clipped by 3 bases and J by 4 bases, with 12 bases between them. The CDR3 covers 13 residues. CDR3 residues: CAWRLQGIYGYTF. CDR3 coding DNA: TGTGCCTGGAGGCTTCAGGGAATCTATGGCTACACCTTC. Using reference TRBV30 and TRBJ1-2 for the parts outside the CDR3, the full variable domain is SQTIHQWPATLVQPVGSPLSLECTVEGTSNPNLYWYRQAAGRGLQLLFYSVGIGQISSEVPQNLSASRPQDRQFILSSKKLLLSDSGFYLCAWRLQGIYGYTFGSGTRLTVV.

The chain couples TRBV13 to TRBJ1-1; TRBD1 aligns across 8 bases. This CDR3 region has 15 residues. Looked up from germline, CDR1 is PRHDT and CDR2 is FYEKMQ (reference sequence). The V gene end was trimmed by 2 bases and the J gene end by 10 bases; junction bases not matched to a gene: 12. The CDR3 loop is CASSLRGQATQGAFF. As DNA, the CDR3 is TGTGCCAGCAGCTTAAGGGGACAGGCAACCCAAGGAGCTTTCTTT.